A selection of T cell receptor beta chains follows, all from one sample in a study of blood T cells in healthy people across ages. TCRdb redid the calling of the 5' RACE reads with MiXCR, one entry per CDR3 protein. Of 1.5 million to 2 million distinct CDR3 sequences in the sample, about 50% were seen once. Sequencing was carried out using blood. Receptor source: a woman in her thirties or forties in good health. Each CDR3 is given with its conserved first and last residue. The D gene is left open where the match is weak. Rows may omit the clone size; those that give it use once, few, many or a size class.

v_call: TRBV29-1
j_call: TRBJ2-4
d_call: .
clone_size: .
cdr3_aa: CSVVGKETKNIQYF
cdr3_nt: TGCAGCGTTGTGGGGAAGGAGACCAAAAACATTCAGTACTTC

v_call: TRBV20-1
j_call: TRBJ2-1
d_call: .
clone_size: .
cdr3_aa: CSVTASRRLFF
cdr3_nt: TGCAGTGTTACCGCTTCGCGGCGGCTGTTCTTC

v_call: TRBV5-6
j_call: TRBJ2-5
d_call: TRBD2
clone_size: .
cdr3_aa: CASSFLAGDETQYF
cdr3_nt: TGTGCCAGCAGCTTCCTAGCGGGAGACGAGACCCAGTACTTC

v_call: TRBV7-6
j_call: TRBJ2-1
d_call: .
clone_size: .
cdr3_aa: CASSPDNLGTEQFF
cdr3_nt: TGTGCCAGCAGCCCAGACAACCTGGGCACGGAGCAGTTCTTC

v_call: TRBV20-1
j_call: TRBJ2-1
d_call: .
clone_size: .
cdr3_aa: CSATGDSLNNEQFF
cdr3_nt: TGCAGTGCTACAGGTGACAGCCTAAACAATGAGCAGTTCTTC

v_call: TRBV7-2
j_call: TRBJ1-5
d_call: TRBD1
clone_size: few
cdr3_aa: CASSQRDRDGNQPQHF
cdr3_nt: TGTGCCAGCAGCCAGCGGGACAGGGATGGCAATCAGCCCCAGCATTTT

v_call: TRBV11-2
j_call: TRBJ2-2
d_call: .
clone_size: .
cdr3_aa: CASSIRATGELFF
cdr3_nt: TGTGCCAGCAGCATCAGGGCAACCGGGGAGCTGTTTTTT

v_call: TRBV5-6
j_call: TRBJ2-5
d_call: TRBD1
clone_size: once
cdr3_aa: CASNWGTGKETQYF
cdr3_nt: TGTGCCAGCAACTGGGGGACAGGGAAAGAGACCCAGTACTTC

v_call: TRBV24-1
j_call: TRBJ2-7
d_call: .
clone_size: .
cdr3_aa: CATSAADSLNEQYF
cdr3_nt: TGTGCCACCAGTGCGGCTGACAGCCTAAACGAGCAGTACTTC

v_call: TRBV12-3/TRBV12-4
j_call: TRBJ1-1
d_call: .
clone_size: .
cdr3_aa: CASSYGSDRSEAFF
cdr3_nt: TGTGCCAGCAGTTATGGTTCGGACCGTTCGGAAGCTTTCTTT

v_call: TRBV29-1
j_call: TRBJ2-7
d_call: TRBD1
clone_size: .
cdr3_aa: CSVFNTRQGEREQYF
cdr3_nt: TGCAGCGTTTTCAATACGAGACAGGGGGAACGCGAGCAGTACTTC

v_call: TRBV27
j_call: TRBJ1-4
d_call: .
clone_size: .
cdr3_aa: CASGETGLNEKLFF
cdr3_nt: TGTGCCAGCGGAGAGACAGGCCTCAATGAAAAACTGTTTTTT

v_call: TRBV27
j_call: TRBJ2-5
d_call: .
clone_size: few
cdr3_aa: CASTPAGRKTQYF
cdr3_nt: TGTGCCAGCACTCCCGCAGGGAGGAAGACCCAGTACTTC

v_call: TRBV3-1
j_call: TRBJ1-4
d_call: TRBD1
clone_size: .
cdr3_aa: CASSGQGRTNEKLFF
cdr3_nt: TGTGCCAGCAGCGGACAGGGGAGGACTAATGAAAAACTGTTTTTT

v_call: TRBV7-2
j_call: TRBJ2-7
d_call: .
clone_size: .
cdr3_aa: CASSLAPDSPYEQYF
cdr3_nt: TGTGCCAGCAGCTTAGCGCCGGACAGCCCCTACGAGCAGTACTTC

v_call: TRBV28
j_call: TRBJ2-5
d_call: .
clone_size: few
cdr3_aa: CASSLGVPTQETQYF
cdr3_nt: TGTGCCAGCAGTCTCGGGGTGCCGACCCAAGAGACCCAGTACTTC

v_call: TRBV10-3
j_call: TRBJ2-3
d_call: TRBD1
clone_size: .
cdr3_aa: CAIGQDRGATDTQYF
cdr3_nt: TGTGCCATCGGCCAGGACAGGGGCGCGACAGATACGCAGTATTTT

v_call: TRBV12-3/TRBV12-4
j_call: TRBJ1-4
d_call: .
clone_size: .
cdr3_aa: CASSFSNPWEKLFF
cdr3_nt: TGTGCCAGCAGTTTCAGCAACCCTTGGGAAAAACTGTTTTTT

v_call: TRBV29-1
j_call: TRBJ1-2
d_call: TRBD1
clone_size: .
cdr3_aa: CSGWDRGHDGYTF
cdr3_nt: TGCAGCGGATGGGACAGGGGGCATGATGGCTACACCTTC

v_call: TRBV7-7
j_call: TRBJ2-1
d_call: .
clone_size: few
cdr3_aa: CASSQTTLLYNEQFF
cdr3_nt: TGTGCTAGCAGCCAAACTACCCTACTCTACAATGAGCAGTTCTTC

v_call: TRBV10-3
j_call: TRBJ1-4
d_call: .
clone_size: .
cdr3_aa: CAISDRGSTNEKLFF
cdr3_nt: TGTGCCATCAGTGATCGAGGGTCAACTAATGAAAAACTGTTTTTT

v_call: TRBV7-2
j_call: TRBJ2-1
d_call: .
clone_size: .
cdr3_aa: CASGRFSNEQFF
cdr3_nt: TGTGCCAGCGGGAGATTTTCAAATGAGCAGTTCTTC

v_call: TRBV13
j_call: TRBJ1-6
d_call: .
clone_size: .
cdr3_aa: CASSPRELGSNSPLHF
cdr3_nt: TGTGCCAGCAGCCCCCGGGAGTTGGGTAGTAATTCACCCCTCCACTTT

v_call: TRBV7-9
j_call: TRBJ2-3
d_call: .
clone_size: .
cdr3_aa: CASSLRRGATDTQYF
cdr3_nt: TGTGCCAGCAGCTTACGTCGAGGGGCCACAGATACGCAGTATTTT

v_call: TRBV6-5
j_call: TRBJ1-1
d_call: .
clone_size: .
cdr3_aa: CASTRGAEKPEAFF
cdr3_nt: TGTGCCAGCACGAGGGGGGCGGAAAAGCCTGAAGCTTTCTTT

v_call: TRBV7-9
j_call: TRBJ2-7
d_call: .
clone_size: few
cdr3_aa: CASSLEALPYEQYF
cdr3_nt: TGTGCCAGCAGCTTAGAGGCTCTCCCCTACGAGCAGTACTTC

v_call: TRBV6-1
j_call: TRBJ2-3
d_call: .
clone_size: few
cdr3_aa: CASSDFHLAESAQYF
cdr3_nt: TGTGCCAGCAGTGACTTTCATCTGGCGGAATCGGCGCAGTATTTT

v_call: TRBV4-1
j_call: TRBJ2-1
d_call: TRBD2
clone_size: .
cdr3_aa: CASSQGLTQAGSSYNEQFF
cdr3_nt: TGCGCCAGCAGCCAAGGACTGACCCAAGCGGGGTCCTCCTACAATGAGCAGTTCTTC

v_call: TRBV9
j_call: TRBJ2-5
d_call: .
clone_size: few
cdr3_aa: CASSARGYQETQYF
cdr3_nt: TGTGCCAGCAGCGCCCGGGGCTACCAAGAGACCCAGTACTTC

v_call: TRBV5-1
j_call: TRBJ2-1
d_call: .
clone_size: .
cdr3_aa: CASSSPLDEQFF
cdr3_nt: TGCGCCAGCAGCTCCCCCCTGGATGAGCAGTTCTTC

v_call: TRBV19
j_call: TRBJ2-5
d_call: .
clone_size: few
cdr3_aa: CASSRLGSEETQYF
cdr3_nt: TGTGCCAGTAGCCGCCTGGGCAGCGAAGAGACCCAGTACTTC

v_call: TRBV10-3
j_call: TRBJ2-7
d_call: .
clone_size: .
cdr3_aa: CAISEPTISYEQYF
cdr3_nt: TGTGCCATCAGTGAACCCACCATTTCCTACGAGCAGTACTTC

v_call: TRBV7-2
j_call: TRBJ2-5
d_call: TRBD2
clone_size: .
cdr3_aa: CASSLGGGGALETQYF
cdr3_nt: TGTGCCAGCAGCTTGGGTGGCGGGGGGGCGTTGGAGACCCAGTACTTC

v_call: TRBV12-3/TRBV12-4
j_call: TRBJ2-5
d_call: .
clone_size: few
cdr3_aa: CASSLAGGNSGNAETQYF
cdr3_nt: TGTGCCAGCAGTTTAGCCGGGGGAAATTCGGGAAACGCGGAGACCCAGTACTTC

v_call: TRBV29-1
j_call: TRBJ2-1
d_call: TRBD1
clone_size: .
cdr3_aa: CSVDRGLGGSYNEQFF
cdr3_nt: TGCAGCGTTGACAGGGGGTTAGGGGGTTCCTACAATGAGCAGTTCTTC

v_call: TRBV12-3/TRBV12-4
j_call: TRBJ1-5
d_call: .
clone_size: .
cdr3_aa: CASSLVIGVGQPQHF
cdr3_nt: TGTGCCAGCAGTTTGGTTATTGGTGTAGGGCAGCCCCAGCATTTT

v_call: TRBV20-1
j_call: TRBJ2-7
d_call: .
clone_size: few
cdr3_aa: CSASSGVGPYEQYF
cdr3_nt: TGCAGTGCTAGCTCTGGGGTTGGGCCCTACGAGCAGTACTTC

v_call: TRBV2
j_call: TRBJ2-7
d_call: TRBD1
clone_size: .
cdr3_aa: CASSAPLRGRFLNEQYF
cdr3_nt: TGTGCCAGCAGTGCGCCACTCAGGGGGCGCTTCCTAAACGAGCAGTACTTC

v_call: TRBV6-5
j_call: TRBJ2-7
d_call: TRBD1
clone_size: few
cdr3_aa: CASSYSRDSAYEQYF
cdr3_nt: TGTGCCAGCAGTTATTCCCGGGACAGCGCCTACGAGCAGTACTTC

v_call: TRBV29-1
j_call: TRBJ1-2
d_call: .
clone_size: .
cdr3_aa: CSVEIRGIDYGYTF
cdr3_nt: TGCAGCGTTGAAATTCGGGGGATCGACTATGGCTACACCTTC

v_call: TRBV14
j_call: TRBJ2-5
d_call: TRBD2
clone_size: few
cdr3_aa: CASSQDILLAGASETQYF
cdr3_nt: TGTGCCAGCAGCCAAGATATATTGCTAGCGGGCGCCTCGGAGACCCAGTACTTC

v_call: TRBV7-2
j_call: TRBJ1-1
d_call: .
clone_size: .
cdr3_aa: CASSKRAPGSTEAFF
cdr3_nt: TGTGCCAGCAGCAAAAGGGCGCCGGGGAGCACTGAAGCTTTCTTT

v_call: TRBV6-5
j_call: TRBJ2-3
d_call: .
clone_size: .
cdr3_aa: CASSYEVPTDTQYF
cdr3_nt: TGTGCCAGCAGTTACGAGGTCCCCACAGATACGCAGTATTTT

v_call: TRBV12-3/TRBV12-4
j_call: TRBJ1-1
d_call: .
clone_size: few
cdr3_aa: CASSLATPASSSEAFF
cdr3_nt: TGTGCCAGCAGTTTAGCCACCCCAGCCAGTTCCTCTGAAGCTTTCTTT

v_call: TRBV12-3/TRBV12-4
j_call: TRBJ2-1
d_call: .
clone_size: .
cdr3_aa: CPPRGSSYNEQFF
cdr3_nt: TGTCCACCGAGGGGGAGCTCCTACAATGAGCAGTTCTTC

v_call: TRBV9
j_call: TRBJ2-3
d_call: .
clone_size: .
cdr3_aa: CASSAQVLGADTQYF
cdr3_nt: TGTGCCAGCAGCGCACAGGTTCTTGGCGCAGATACGCAGTATTTT

v_call: TRBV3-1
j_call: TRBJ2-1
d_call: TRBD2
clone_size: few
cdr3_aa: CASSQGFSGGHWFF
cdr3_nt: TGTGCCAGCAGCCAAGGGTTTAGCGGGGGTCATTGGTTCTTC

v_call: TRBV11-1
j_call: TRBJ1-4
d_call: .
clone_size: .
cdr3_aa: CASSLFMDEKLFF
cdr3_nt: TGTGCCAGCAGCTTATTTATGGACGAAAAACTGTTTTTT

v_call: TRBV5-8
j_call: TRBJ2-5
d_call: .
clone_size: .
cdr3_aa: CASPGLTVDNEQYF
cdr3_nt: TGTGCCAGCCCGGGACTGACGGTTGACAATGAGCAGTACTTC

v_call: TRBV19
j_call: TRBJ2-5
d_call: TRBD2
clone_size: .
cdr3_aa: CASSVTSGVGETQYF
cdr3_nt: TGTGCCAGTAGTGTGACTAGCGGGGTGGGAGAGACCCAGTACTTC

v_call: TRBV7-9
j_call: TRBJ1-6
d_call: .
clone_size: .
cdr3_aa: CASSSTATDSPLHF
cdr3_nt: TGTGCCAGCAGCTCGACAGCCACGGATTCACCCCTCCACTTT

v_call: TRBV20-1
j_call: TRBJ1-2
d_call: .
clone_size: .
cdr3_aa: CSATPRGSANYGYTF
cdr3_nt: TGCAGTGCTACCCCGAGGGGCTCCGCTAACTATGGCTACACCTTC

v_call: TRBV28
j_call: TRBJ1-2
d_call: .
clone_size: few
cdr3_aa: CASGGRINYGYTF
cdr3_nt: TGTGCCAGCGGGGGACGGATAAACTATGGCTACACCTTC